Below, one T cell receptor beta chain is given with its context. CDR1 is SGHTA and CDR2 is FQGNSA in the germline V gene. Trimming pared 2 bases from V and 0 bases from J, leaving 10 bases between. This CDR3 is built from 15 residues. The sample comes from a study of PD-1 blockade in mismatch repair-deficient tumors. Sequencing used immunoSEQ multiplex PCR; TCRdb keeps in-frame clones, though not all of them. The table has 80,000 to 130,000 clones, 82% seen once. The receptor comes from an adult with mismatch repair-deficient cancer. The sequencing here drew on peripheral blood, taken around 8 months after starting pembrolizumab. This chain connects TRBV7-2 to TRBJ1-1; D not resolved. The CDR3 DNA reads TGTGCCAGCAGCTTATCCCCTCCCTTGAACACTGAAGCTTTCTTT. Translated, it gives CASSLSPPLNTEAFF.